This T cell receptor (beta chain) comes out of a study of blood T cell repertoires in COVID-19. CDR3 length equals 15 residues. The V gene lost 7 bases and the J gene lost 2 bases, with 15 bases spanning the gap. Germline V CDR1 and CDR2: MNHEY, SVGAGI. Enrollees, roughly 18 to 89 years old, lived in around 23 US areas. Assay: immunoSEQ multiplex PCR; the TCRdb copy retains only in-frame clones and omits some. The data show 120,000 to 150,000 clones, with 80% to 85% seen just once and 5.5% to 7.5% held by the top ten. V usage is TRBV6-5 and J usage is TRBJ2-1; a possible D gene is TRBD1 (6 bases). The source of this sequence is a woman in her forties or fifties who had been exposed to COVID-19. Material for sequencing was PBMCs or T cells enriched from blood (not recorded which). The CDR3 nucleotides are TGTGCCAGCACCCTTACCGGGACAACCTACAATGAGCAGTTCTTC. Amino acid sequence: CASTLTGTTYNEQFF.